One TCR beta chain is described in this entry. The antigen remains unidentified. At the Johns Hopkins FTIC core, DNA taken from cultured CD4+ T cells was sequenced by way of the Oncomine TCR Beta short-read assay. TCRdb ran MiXCR on the PCR reads and lists one entry per CDR3 protein. The sample has thousands of distinct CDR3 sequences, 30% to 35% seen once. Trimming cost V 5 bases and J 8 bases, with 6 bases left between them. Germline loops: CDR1 MNHEY, CDR2 SVGEGT. The length of the CDR3 is 10 residues. The data were taken from a study of vaccination and CD4 T cells after COVID-19. The treatment: approximately 9-day PBMC culture with coronavirus spike peptide pools or control peptides (ViraFEST assay). CD4+ T-cell collection from the unexposed donor predated the COVID-19 pandemic (2011-2018). ViraFEST sequenced TCRs after peptide-pool expansion of antigen-specific T cells.

This sequence was found in a human donor in good health. Source material: CD4+ T cells from blood, cultured in vitro. The rearrangement joins TRBV6-2 or TRBV6-3 to TRBJ1-2; D is unclear. CDR3 region: CASSGFGYTF. In DNA, the CDR3 is TGTGCCAGCAGTGGGTTCGGCTACACCTTC.